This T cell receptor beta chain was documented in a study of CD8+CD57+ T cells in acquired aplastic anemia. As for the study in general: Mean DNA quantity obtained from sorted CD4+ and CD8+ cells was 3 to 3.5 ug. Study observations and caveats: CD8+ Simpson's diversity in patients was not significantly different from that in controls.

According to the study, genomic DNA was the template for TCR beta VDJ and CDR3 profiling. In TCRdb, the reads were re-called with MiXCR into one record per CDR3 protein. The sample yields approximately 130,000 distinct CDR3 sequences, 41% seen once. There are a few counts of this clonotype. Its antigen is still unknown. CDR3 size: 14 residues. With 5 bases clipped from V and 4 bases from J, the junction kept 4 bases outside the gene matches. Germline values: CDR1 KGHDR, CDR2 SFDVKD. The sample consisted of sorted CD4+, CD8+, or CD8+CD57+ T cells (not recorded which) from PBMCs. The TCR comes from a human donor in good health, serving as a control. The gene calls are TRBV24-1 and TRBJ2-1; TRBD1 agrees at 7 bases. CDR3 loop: CATSGDRDYNEQFF. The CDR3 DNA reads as TGTGCCACCAGTGGGGACAGAGATTACAATGAGCAGTTCTTC.